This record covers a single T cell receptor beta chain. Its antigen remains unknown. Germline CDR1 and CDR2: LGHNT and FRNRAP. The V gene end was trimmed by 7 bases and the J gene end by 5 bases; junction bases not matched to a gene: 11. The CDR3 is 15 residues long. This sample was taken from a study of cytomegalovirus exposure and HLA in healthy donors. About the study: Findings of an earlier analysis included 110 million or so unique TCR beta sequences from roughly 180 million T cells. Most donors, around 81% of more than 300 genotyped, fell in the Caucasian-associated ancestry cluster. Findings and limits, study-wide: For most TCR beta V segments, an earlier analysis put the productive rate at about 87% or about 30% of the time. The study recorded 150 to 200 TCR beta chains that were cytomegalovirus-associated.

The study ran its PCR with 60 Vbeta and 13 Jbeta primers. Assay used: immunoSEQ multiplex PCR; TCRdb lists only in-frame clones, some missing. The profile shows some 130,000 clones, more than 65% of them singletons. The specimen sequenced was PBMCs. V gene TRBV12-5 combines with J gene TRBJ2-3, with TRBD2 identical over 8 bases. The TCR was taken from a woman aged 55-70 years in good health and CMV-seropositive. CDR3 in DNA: TGTGCTAGTGTCGACTCGAGCGGGGGCGGAGATACGCAGTATTTT. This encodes CASVDSSGGGDTQYF.